What follows are 3 T cell receptor beta chains derived from one specimen sequenced in a study of shared clonotypes between healthy human individuals. The data were produced by immunoSEQ multiplex PCR, yet TCRdb's version contains in-frame clones alone and is incomplete. The sample shows 640,000 or so clones, about two thirds of them seen only once. The sample consisted of memory CD4+ T cells sorted from blood. Subset reported: CD45RA-negative fraction. The receptors derive from a woman aged 25 to 45 in good health.

The chain employs TRBV6-6 and TRBJ2-2, with 8 bases fitting TRBD2. The germline CDR1 and CDR2 sequences are MNHNY and SVGAGI (reference sequence). The CDR3 spans 16 residues. The V segment lost 7 bases and the J segment 2 bases; nucleotides outside the gene matches: 9. CDR3 nucleotide sequence: TGTGCCAGCACCGATCCGGGGGGGCTAAACACCGGGGAGCTGTTTTTT. Amino acids: CASTDPGGLNTGELFF.

The genes are TRBV11-2 and TRBJ1-4; 10 bases fit TRBD1. There are 14 residues in the CDR3. Trimming took 5 bases from V and 5 from J; bases not matched to a gene: 2. Germline-derived CDR1 and CDR2 are SGHAT and FQNNGV. The CDR3 bases are TGTGCCAGCAGCCGGGACAGGGGAAATGAAAAACTGTTTTTT. It is translated as CASSRDRGNEKLFF.

This rearrangement joins TRBV30 to TRBJ2-7; D possibly corresponds to TRBD2 (6 bases). The V end lost 0 bases, the J end lost 4 bases, and 19 bases lay between the germline ends. This CDR3 region has 16 residues. Germline CDR1 reads GTSNPN; CDR2 reads SVGIG (reference sequence). Here the CDR3 DNA reads TGTGCCTGGAGTGTACGGGGCAGCGGGTTCTTTTACGAGCAGTACTTC. As protein: CAWSVRGSGFFYEQYF.